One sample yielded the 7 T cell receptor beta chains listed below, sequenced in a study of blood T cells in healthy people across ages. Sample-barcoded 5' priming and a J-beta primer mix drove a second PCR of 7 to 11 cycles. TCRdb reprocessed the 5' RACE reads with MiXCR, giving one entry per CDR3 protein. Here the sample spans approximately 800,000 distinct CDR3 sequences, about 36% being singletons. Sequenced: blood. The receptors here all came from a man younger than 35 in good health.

The CDR3 DNA is TGTGCCAGCAGTTACCTCAGACAAAGCGGATCTAATGAGCAGTTCTTC. It is translated as CASSYLRQSGSNEQFF. The genes are TRBV6-5 and TRBJ2-1; possible D gene TRBD2, 5 bases. V lost 2 bases, J lost 7 bases, and 18 bases lay in between. This CDR3 is built from 16 residues. The germline CDR1 and CDR2 sequences are MNHEY and SVGAGI.

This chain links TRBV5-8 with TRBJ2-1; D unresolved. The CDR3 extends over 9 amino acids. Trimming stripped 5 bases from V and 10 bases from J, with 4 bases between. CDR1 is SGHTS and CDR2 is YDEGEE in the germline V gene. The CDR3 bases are TGTGCCAGCAGGGGCGAGCAGTTCTTC. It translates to CASRGEQFF.

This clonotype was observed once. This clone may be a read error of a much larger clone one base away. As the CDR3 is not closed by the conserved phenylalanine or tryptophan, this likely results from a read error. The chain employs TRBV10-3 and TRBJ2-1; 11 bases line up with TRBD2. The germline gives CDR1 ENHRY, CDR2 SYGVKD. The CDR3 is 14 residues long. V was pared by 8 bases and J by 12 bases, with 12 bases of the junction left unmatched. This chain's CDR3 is CAIATTPLAGGQFS. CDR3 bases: TGTGCCATCGCCACCACCCCTCTAGCGGGGGGGCAGTTCTCC.

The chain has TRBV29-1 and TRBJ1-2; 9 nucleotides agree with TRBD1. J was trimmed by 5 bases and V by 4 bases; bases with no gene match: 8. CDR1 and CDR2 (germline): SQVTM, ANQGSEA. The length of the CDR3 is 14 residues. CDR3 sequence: CSVALGQGQYGYTF. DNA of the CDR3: TGCAGCGTTGCCCTAGGACAGGGGCAGTATGGCTACACCTTC.

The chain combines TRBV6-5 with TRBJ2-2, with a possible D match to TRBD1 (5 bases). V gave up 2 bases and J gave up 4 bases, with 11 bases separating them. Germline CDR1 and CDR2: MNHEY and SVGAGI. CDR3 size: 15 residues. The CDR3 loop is CASSYTARATGELFF. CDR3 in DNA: TGTGCCAGCAGTTACACCGCCAGGGCCACCGGGGAGCTGTTTTTT.

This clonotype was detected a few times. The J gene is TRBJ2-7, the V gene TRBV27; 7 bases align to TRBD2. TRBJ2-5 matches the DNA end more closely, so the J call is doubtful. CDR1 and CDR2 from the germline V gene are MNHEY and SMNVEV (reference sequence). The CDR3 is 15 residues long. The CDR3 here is CASSPFVSGAETQYF. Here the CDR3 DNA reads TGTGCCAGCAGTCCCTTTGTGAGCGGGGCAGAGACCCAGTACTTC.

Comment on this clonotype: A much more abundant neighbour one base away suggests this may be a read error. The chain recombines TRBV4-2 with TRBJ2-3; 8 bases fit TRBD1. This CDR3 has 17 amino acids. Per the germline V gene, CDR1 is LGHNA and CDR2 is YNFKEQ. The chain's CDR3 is CANSQGPGQVFSDTQYF. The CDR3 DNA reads TGTGCCAACAGCCAAGGCCCGGGACAGGTGTTTTCAGATACGCAGTATTTT.